The 5 T cell receptor beta chains below were found in one sample sequenced in a study of cytomegalovirus exposure and HLA in healthy donors (dated by TCRdb to the late 2010s). Libraries came from the immunoSEQ multiplex PCR assay. For the multiplex PCR, a mixture combining 60 forward primers for TCR Vbeta segments and 13 reverse primers for TCR Jbeta segments was used. In its TCRdb copy, this immuneACCESS table keeps in-frame sequences only and misses some clones. Where compared with another copy, unresolved V genes explain less than half of these, and the others have no known cause. The sample table lists around 150,000 clones, around three fifths of them with a count of one. The ten top clones hold less than 2% of the sample. The sequencing input was PBMCs. The receptors shown here come from a male donor in good health and CMV-seronegative.

This clone was detected once. V and J are TRBV6-1 and TRBJ1-6, with D hard to call. With 0 bases removed from V and 4 bases from J, the gap between germline ends came to 7 bases. Germline V gene lookup returns CDR1 MNHNS and CDR2 SASEGT. The CDR3 runs 15 residues. The CDR3 DNA reads TGTGCCAGCAGTGAAGCCATACAGTATAATTCACCCCTCCACTTT. It yields the protein CASSEAIQYNSPLHF.

CDR3 coding DNA: TGCGCCAGCAGTGAGGTCGGGGGAGGTCAGCCCCAGCATTTT. It yields the protein CASSEVGGGQPQHF. The gene calls are TRBV10-2 and TRBJ1-5, with D possibly matching TRBD1 (5 bases). Germline values: CDR1 WSHSY, CDR2 SAAADI. The CDR3 extends over 14 amino acids. V was clipped by 2 bases and J by 6 bases, with 11 bases between them.

The genes are TRBV7-3 and TRBJ2-2; TRBD1 agrees at 8 bases. Germline V gene sequence: CDR1 SGHTA, CDR2 FQGTGA. The CDR3 has 16 residues. After removal of 5 bases from V and 6 bases from J, the junction contained 11 bases not matched to a gene. The CDR3 sequence: CASSILTGGRAGELFF. The CDR3 nucleotides read TGTGCCAGCAGCATACTAACAGGGGGAAGGGCCGGGGAGCTGTTTTTT.

The chain has TRBV5-4 and TRBJ2-5; 10 bases line up with TRBD2. The DNA end is more similar to TRBJ2-7, so the J call may be wrong. Germline CDR1 SGHNT, CDR2 YYREEE (reference sequence). The CDR3 runs to 18 residues. In nucleotides, the CDR3 is TGTGCCAGCAGCTTGGCAGCTAGCGGGGGCCATCCCACCTACGAGCAGTACTTC. Its protein product is CASSLAASGGHPTYEQYF.

The chain links TRBV5-1 to TRBJ1-1, with 9 positions matching TRBD1. V lost 4 bases to trimming and J lost 7 bases; unmatched junction nucleotides: 8. The germline V gene has CDR1 SGHRS and CDR2 YFSETQ. The CDR3 spans 14 residues. CDR3 sequence reads: CASSPSQGACEAFF. Here the CDR3 DNA reads TGCGCCAGCAGCCCATCACAGGGGGCGTGTGAAGCTTTCTTT.